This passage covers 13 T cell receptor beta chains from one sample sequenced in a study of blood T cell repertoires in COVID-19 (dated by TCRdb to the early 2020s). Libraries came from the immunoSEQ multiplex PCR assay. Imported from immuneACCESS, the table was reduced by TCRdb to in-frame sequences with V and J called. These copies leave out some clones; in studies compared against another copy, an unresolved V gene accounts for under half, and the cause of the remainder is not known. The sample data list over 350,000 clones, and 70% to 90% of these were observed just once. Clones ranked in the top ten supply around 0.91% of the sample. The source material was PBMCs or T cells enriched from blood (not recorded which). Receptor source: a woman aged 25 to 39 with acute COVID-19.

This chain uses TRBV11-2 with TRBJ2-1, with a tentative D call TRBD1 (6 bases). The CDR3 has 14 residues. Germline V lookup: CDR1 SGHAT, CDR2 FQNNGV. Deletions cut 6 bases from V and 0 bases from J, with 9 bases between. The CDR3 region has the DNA TGTGCCAGCAGGAAGGACAGCTCCTACAATGAGCAGTTCTTC. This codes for CASRKDSSYNEQFF.

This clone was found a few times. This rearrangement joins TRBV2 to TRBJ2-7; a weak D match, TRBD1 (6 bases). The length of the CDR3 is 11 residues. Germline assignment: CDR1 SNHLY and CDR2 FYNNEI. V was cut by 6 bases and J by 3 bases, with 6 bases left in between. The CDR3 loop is CASRDSYEQYF. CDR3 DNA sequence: TGTGCCAGCAGGGACAGCTACGAGCAGTACTTC. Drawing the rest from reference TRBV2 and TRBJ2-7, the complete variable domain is EPEVTQTPSHQVTQMGQEVILRCVPISNHLYFYWYRQILGQKVEFLVSFYNNEISEKSEIFDDQFSVERPDGSNFTLKIRSTKLEDSAMYFCASRDSYEQYFGPGTRLTVT.

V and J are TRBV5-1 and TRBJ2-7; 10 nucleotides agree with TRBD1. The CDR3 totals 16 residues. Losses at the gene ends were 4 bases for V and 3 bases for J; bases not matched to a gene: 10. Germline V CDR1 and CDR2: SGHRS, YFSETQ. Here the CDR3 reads CASSLSTGTGVYEQYF. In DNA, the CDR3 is TGCGCCAGCAGCCTATCGACCGGGACAGGGGTCTACGAGCAGTACTTC.

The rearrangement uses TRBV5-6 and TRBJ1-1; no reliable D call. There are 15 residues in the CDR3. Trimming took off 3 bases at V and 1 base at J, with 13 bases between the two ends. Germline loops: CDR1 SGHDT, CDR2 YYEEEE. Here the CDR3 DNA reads TGTGCCAGCAGCTCACCAACTTACAGGAACACTGAAGCTTTCTTT. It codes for CASSSPTYRNTEAFF. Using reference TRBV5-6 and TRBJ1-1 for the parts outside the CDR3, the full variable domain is DAGVTQSPTHLIKTRGQQVTLRCSPKSGHDTVSWYQQALGQGPQFIFQYYEEEERQRGNFPDRFSGHQFPNYSSELNVNALLLGDSALYLCASSSPTYRNTEAFFGQGTRLTVV.

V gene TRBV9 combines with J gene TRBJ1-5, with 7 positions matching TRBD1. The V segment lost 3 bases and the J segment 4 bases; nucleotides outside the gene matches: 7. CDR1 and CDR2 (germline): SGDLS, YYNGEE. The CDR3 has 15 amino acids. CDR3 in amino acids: CASSEWDSPNQPQHF. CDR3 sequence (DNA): TGTGCCAGCAGCGAGTGGGACAGCCCGAATCAGCCCCAGCATTTT.

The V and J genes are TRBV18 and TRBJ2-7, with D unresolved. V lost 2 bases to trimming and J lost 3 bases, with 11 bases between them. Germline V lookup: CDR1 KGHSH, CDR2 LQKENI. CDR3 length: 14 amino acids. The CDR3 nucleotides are TGTGCCAGCTCACCATCCTCCCTTAACTACGAGCAGTACTTC. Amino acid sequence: CASSPSSLNYEQYF.

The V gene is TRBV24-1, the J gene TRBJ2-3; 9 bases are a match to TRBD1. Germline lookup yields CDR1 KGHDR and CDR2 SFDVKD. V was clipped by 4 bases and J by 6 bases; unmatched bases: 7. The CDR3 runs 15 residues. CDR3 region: CATSETGQGRDTQYF. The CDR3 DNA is TGTGCCACCAGTGAAACGGGACAGGGTCGCGATACGCAGTATTTT.

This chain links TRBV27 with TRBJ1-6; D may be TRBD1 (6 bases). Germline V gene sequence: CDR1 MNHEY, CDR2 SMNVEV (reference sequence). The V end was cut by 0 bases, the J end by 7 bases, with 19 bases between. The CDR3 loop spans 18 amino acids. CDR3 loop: CASSLSMHIKRGNSPLHF. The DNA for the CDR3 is TGTGCCAGCAGTTTATCGATGCACATTAAAAGGGGGAATTCACCCCTCCACTTT.

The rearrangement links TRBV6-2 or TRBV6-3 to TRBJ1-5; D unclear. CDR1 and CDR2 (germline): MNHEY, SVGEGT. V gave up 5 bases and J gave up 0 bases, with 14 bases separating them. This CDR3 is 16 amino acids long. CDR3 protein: CASSRRTVDSNQPQHF. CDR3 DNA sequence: TGTGCCAGCAGTCGGCGTACAGTTGATAGCAATCAGCCCCAGCATTTT.

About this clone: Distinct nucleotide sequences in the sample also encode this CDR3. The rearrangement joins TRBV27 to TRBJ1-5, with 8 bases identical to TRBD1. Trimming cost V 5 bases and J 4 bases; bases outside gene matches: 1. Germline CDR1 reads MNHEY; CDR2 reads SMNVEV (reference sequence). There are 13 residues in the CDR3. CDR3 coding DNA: TGTGCCAGCAGTGACAGGGGAAATCAGCCCCAGCATTTT. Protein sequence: CASSDRGNQPQHF.

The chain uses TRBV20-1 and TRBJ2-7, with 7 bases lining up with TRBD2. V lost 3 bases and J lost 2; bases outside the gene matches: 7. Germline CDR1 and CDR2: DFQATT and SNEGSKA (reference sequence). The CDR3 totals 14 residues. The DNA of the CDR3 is TGCAGTGCTAGTCCGCCTAGCGGACCCTACGAGCAGTACTTC. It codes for CSASPPSGPYEQYF.

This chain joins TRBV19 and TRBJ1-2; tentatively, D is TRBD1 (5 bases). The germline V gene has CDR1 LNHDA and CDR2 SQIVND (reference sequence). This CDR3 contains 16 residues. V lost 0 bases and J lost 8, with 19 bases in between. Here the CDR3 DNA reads TGTGCCAGTAGTATAGAGGGAACCGGGACTCGTCAGGGCTACACCTTC. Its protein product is CASSIEGTGTRQGYTF. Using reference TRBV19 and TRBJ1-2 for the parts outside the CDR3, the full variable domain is DGGITQSPKYLFRKEGQNVTLSCEQNLNHDAMYWYRQDPGQGLRLIYYSQIVNDFQKGDIAEGYSVSREKKESFPLTVTSAQKNPTAFYLCASSIEGTGTRQGYTFGSGTRLTVV.

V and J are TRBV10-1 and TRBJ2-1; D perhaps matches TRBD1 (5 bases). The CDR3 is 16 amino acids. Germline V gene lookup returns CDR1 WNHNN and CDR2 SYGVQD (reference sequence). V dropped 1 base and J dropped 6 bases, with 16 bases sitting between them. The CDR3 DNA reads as TGCGCCAGCAGTGAGTTAGGCAGGGCTTGGAGCAATGAGCAGTTCTTC. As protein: CASSELGRAWSNEQFF.